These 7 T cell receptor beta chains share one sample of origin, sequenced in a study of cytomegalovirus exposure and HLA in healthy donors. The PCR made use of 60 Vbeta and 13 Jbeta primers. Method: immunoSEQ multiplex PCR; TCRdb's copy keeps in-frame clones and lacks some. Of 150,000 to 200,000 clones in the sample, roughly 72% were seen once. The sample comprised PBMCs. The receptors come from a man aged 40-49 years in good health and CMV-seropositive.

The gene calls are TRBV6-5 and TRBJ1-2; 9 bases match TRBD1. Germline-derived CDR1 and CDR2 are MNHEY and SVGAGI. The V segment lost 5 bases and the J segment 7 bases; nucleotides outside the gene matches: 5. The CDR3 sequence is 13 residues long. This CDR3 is CASSKGTGFGYTF. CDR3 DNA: TGTGCCAGCAGTAAAGGGACAGGGTTTGGCTACACCTTC.

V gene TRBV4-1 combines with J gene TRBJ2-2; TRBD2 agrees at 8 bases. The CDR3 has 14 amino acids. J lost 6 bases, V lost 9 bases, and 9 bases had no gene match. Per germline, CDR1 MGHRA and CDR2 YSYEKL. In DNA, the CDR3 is TGCGCCAGTGGGGGGCTAGCGGGCCCCGGGGAGCTGTTTTTT. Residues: CASGGLAGPGELFF.

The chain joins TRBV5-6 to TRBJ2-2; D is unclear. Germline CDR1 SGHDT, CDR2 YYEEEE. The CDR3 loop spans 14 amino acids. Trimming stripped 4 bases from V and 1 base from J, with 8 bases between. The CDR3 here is CASSPPRNTGELFF. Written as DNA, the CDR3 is TGTGCCAGCAGCCCACCGAGGAACACCGGGGAGCTGTTTTTT.

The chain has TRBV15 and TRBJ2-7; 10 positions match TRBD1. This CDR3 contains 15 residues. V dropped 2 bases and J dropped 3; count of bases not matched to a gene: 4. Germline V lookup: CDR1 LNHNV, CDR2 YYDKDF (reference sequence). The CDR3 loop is CATSRSGQGVYEQYF. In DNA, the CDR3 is TGTGCCACCAGCAGATCAGGACAGGGGGTCTACGAGCAGTACTTC.

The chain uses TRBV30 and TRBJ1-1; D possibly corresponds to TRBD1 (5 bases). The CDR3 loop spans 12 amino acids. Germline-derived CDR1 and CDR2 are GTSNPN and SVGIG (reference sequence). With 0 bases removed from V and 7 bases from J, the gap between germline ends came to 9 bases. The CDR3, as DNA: TGTGCCTGGAGTGTACGGGGGGATGAAGCTTTCTTT. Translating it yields CAWSVRGDEAFF. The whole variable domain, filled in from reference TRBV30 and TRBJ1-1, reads SQTIHQWPATLVQPVGSPLSLECTVEGTSNPNLYWYRQAAGRGLQLLFYSVGIGQISSEVPQNLSASRPQDRQFILSSKKLLLSDSGFYLCAWSVRGDEAFFGQGTRLTVV.

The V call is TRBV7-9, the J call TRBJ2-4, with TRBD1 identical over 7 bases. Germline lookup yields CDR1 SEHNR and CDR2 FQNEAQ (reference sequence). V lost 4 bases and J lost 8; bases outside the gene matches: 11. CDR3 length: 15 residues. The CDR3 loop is CASSSPRGGLDIQYF. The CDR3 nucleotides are TGTGCCAGCAGCTCGCCCCGAGGGGGCCTAGACATTCAGTACTTC.

The CDR3 loop reads CASSLVSGDGETQYF. The DNA for the CDR3 is TGCGCCAGCAGCTTGGTTAGCGGGGACGGAGAGACCCAGTACTTC. This chain joins TRBV5-1 and TRBJ2-5; 8 bases are shared with TRBD2. Trimming took 0 bases from V and 4 from J; bases not matched to a gene: 5. Germline CDR1 and CDR2: SGHRS and YFSETQ. There are 15 residues in the CDR3.